This T cell receptor (beta chain) was obtained from a study of CD8 T cells in Susac syndrome. Trimming cost V 4 bases and J 2 bases; bases outside gene matches: 8. Germline CDR1 is LGHDT and CDR2 is YNNKEL (reference sequence). This CDR3 region has 16 residues. Random hexamers served to reverse transcribe roughly 0.45 to 1 ug RNA. Across 54 Vbeta and 13 Jbeta, immunoSEQ multiplex PCR amplified TCR beta CDR3. One entry per CDR3 protein, called by TCRdb with MiXCR from the immunoSEQ multiplex PCR reads. The sample has a few hundred thousand distinct CDR3 sequences; roughly nine tenths are singletons. Sequenced: CD4+ T cells from PBMCs. This chain connects TRBV3-1 to TRBJ1-5; the match to TRBD1 covers 7 bases. This clonotype originated in a human donor with multiple sclerosis. CDR3 amino acids: CASSLQRGGGNQPQHF. Here the CDR3 DNA reads TGTGCCAGCAGCCTTCAAAGAGGGGGCGGCAATCAGCCCCAGCATTTT.